The 9 T cell receptor beta chains below all came from one sample that was sequenced in a study of blood T cell repertoires in COVID-19. TCRdb's copy holds only in-frame clones and misses some; the assay was immunoSEQ multiplex PCR. Here the sample spans approximately 310,000 clones, roughly 91% being singletons. Sequenced sample: peripheral blood. These receptors were obtained from a man aged 50 to 59 with active or convalescent COVID-19.

The chain employs TRBV5-4 and TRBJ1-2, with D possibly matching TRBD1 (6 bases). The CDR3 totals 15 residues. V lost 0 bases and J 5 bases, leaving 14 bases between the germline ends. The germline V gene encodes CDR1 SGHNT and CDR2 YYREEE (reference sequence). In DNA form, the CDR3 reads TGTGCCAGCAGCTTGGCAGGGGCCTCGGCGTATGGCTACACCTTC. It specifies CASSLAGASAYGYTF.

The count of this clone is one. The rearrangement links TRBV21-1 to TRBJ2-7; the table's D call TRBD1 went unverified against the DNA. TRBV21-1 is designated a pseudogene. The CDR3 consists of 17 residues. The CDR3 sequence is CASNDRVGAVVAYEQYF. CDR3 sequence (DNA): TGTGCCAGCAACGACAGGGTAGGGGCGGTCGTCGCCTACGAGCAGTACTTC.

The gene calls are TRBV5-1 and TRBJ1-4; D perhaps matches TRBD1 (5 bases). The CDR3 spans 17 residues. V was clipped by 0 bases and J by 0 bases, with 12 bases between them. CDR1 is SGHRS, CDR2 YFSETQ, per germline. CDR3 protein: CASSLGLTAATNEKLFF. CDR3 in DNA: TGCGCCAGCAGCTTGGGTCTGACAGCTGCAACTAATGAAAAACTGTTTTTT. Variable domain in full (rest from reference TRBV5-1 and TRBJ1-4): KAGVTQTPRYLIKTRGQQVTLSCSPISGHRSVSWYQQTPGQGLQFLFEYFSETQRNKGNFPGRFSGRQFSNSRSEMNVSTLELGDSALYLCASSLGLTAATNEKLFFGSGTQLSVL.

The V call is TRBV25-1, the J call TRBJ2-2; D might be TRBD2 (5 bases). Germline CDR1 and CDR2: MGHDK and SYGVNS. V gave up 6 bases and J gave up 4 bases, with 12 bases separating them. The CDR3 is 14 amino acids. For the CDR3, the DNA is TGTGCCAGCAGCGAGACTATCACCACCGGGGAGCTGTTTTTT. Encoded protein: CASSETITTGELFF.

This chain joins TRBV5-1 and TRBJ2-2, with D unclear. The CDR3 loop spans 14 amino acids. Deletions cut 0 bases from V and 3 bases from J, with 6 bases between. Per the germline V gene, CDR1 is SGHRS and CDR2 is YFSETQ. Written as DNA, the CDR3 is TGCGCCAGCAGCTTGGACAGCTACACCGGGGAGCTGTTTTTT. This codes for CASSLDSYTGELFF.

This chain uses TRBV11-2 with TRBJ2-7; perhaps TRBD2 as D (5 bases). V lost 1 base, J lost 0 bases, and 7 bases lay in between. From germline, CDR1 is SGHAT and CDR2 FQNNGV. CDR3 length: 14 amino acids. The CDR3 DNA sequence: TGTGCCAGCAGCTTAGTTGGACTCTCCTACGAGCAGTACTTC. This sequence encodes CASSLVGLSYEQYF.

Remarks on this clone: One junction end disagrees with the germline gene, perhaps due to a read error. The chain uses TRBV3-1 (or the pseudogene TRBV3-2) and TRBJ1-2; 7 nucleotides line up with TRBD1. The germline V gene encodes CDR1 LGHDT and CDR2 YNNKEL (reference sequence). This CDR3 contains 16 residues. CDR3 protein: CASSQEGTVYNYSYTF. CDR3 in DNA: TGTGCCAGCAGCCAAGAAGGGACAGTTTATAACTATAGCTACACCTTC.

V usage is TRBV19 and J usage is TRBJ2-4, with D unresolved. Germline CDR1 is LNHDA and CDR2 is SQIVND (reference sequence). This CDR3 has 12 amino acids. Trimming removed 3 bases from V and 10 bases from J, with 10 bases in between. The CDR3 protein is CASSMRPEIQYF. The DNA for the CDR3 is TGTGCCAGTAGTATGAGGCCAGAGATTCAGTACTTC.

This clone has only a few counts. The J gene is TRBJ1-2, the V gene TRBV6-5; D is unresolved. V lost 0 bases to trimming and J lost 6 bases, with 11 bases between them. This CDR3 contains 14 residues. Germline V gene data show CDR1 as MNHEY and CDR2 as SVGAGI. The CDR3 sequence is CASSYSSGSHGYTF. The CDR3 coding sequence is TGTGCCAGCAGTTACTCGTCGGGTTCTCATGGCTACACCTTC.